The next 32 T cell receptor beta chains were all read from a single sample in a study of T cell repertoires in cytomegalovirus infection. TCRdb processed the reads anew with MiXCR; each CDR3 protein has one entry. Seen here are about 400,000 distinct CDR3 sequences, less than 20% observed once, and the top ten hold roughly 8.7%. Material: PBMCs. These receptors originate from a human donor in good health (CMV status not recorded). Some clones in this sample may be carry-over from other donors' samples.

This chain links TRBV19 with TRBJ2-1; 7 bases agree with TRBD2. Germline CDR1 reads LNHDA; CDR2 reads SQIVND (reference sequence). V was pared by 9 bases and J by 4 bases, with 12 bases of the junction left unmatched. This CDR3 is 15 amino acids long. CDR3 coding DNA: TGTGCCAGCGGGGCCCCAGGGCGGGGGTACAATGAGCAGTTCTTC. It translates to CASGAPGRGYNEQFF.

The chain couples TRBV28 to TRBJ2-5; a weak D match, TRBD2 (5 bases). In germline, CDR1 is MDHEN, CDR2 SYDVKM. CDR3 length equals 13 residues. V lost 10 bases, J lost 5 bases, and 17 bases lay in between. CDR3 region: CATVLAGKETQYF. The DNA for the CDR3 is TGTGCCACCGTCCTAGCTGGCAAGGAGACCCAGTACTTC.

This clonotype was detected many times. The chain recombines TRBV7-2 with TRBJ2-7; D remains ambiguous. Germline CDR1 reads SGHTA; CDR2 reads FQGNSA. The CDR3 has 14 residues. Trimming shortened V by 1 base and J by 3 bases, and 10 bases separated the two germline ends. The CDR3 DNA reads as TGTGCCAGCAGCTTAGTAGGGATGAGCTACGAGCAGTACTTC. Protein product: CASSLVGMSYEQYF.

There are many counts of this clonotype. The rearrangement uses TRBV7-4 and TRBJ1-4; unclear D gene. The CDR3 covers 15 residues. Trimming cost V 7 bases and J 5 bases, with 17 bases left between them. The germline CDR1 and CDR2 sequences are SGHVT and SQSDAQ. The CDR3 protein is CASIPYRARNEKLFF. In DNA form, the CDR3 reads TGTGCCAGCATCCCATACCGGGCAAGGAATGAAAAACTGTTTTTT.

This clonotype was seen a handful of times. The V and J genes are TRBV11-2 and TRBJ2-1; 14 bases are shared with TRBD2. The CDR3 runs to 16 residues. Germline V gene data show CDR1 as SGHAT and CDR2 as FQNNGV. V was clipped by 3 bases and J by 7 bases; unmatched bases: 5. This CDR3 reads CASSFPRTSGRNEQFF. The CDR3 DNA sequence: TGTGCCAGCAGCTTCCCCCGGACTAGCGGGAGGAATGAGCAGTTCTTC.

V usage is TRBV11-1 and J usage is TRBJ2-1, with TRBD1 matching over 7 bases. The CDR3 spans 15 residues. After removal of 5 bases from V and 5 bases from J, the junction contained 9 bases not matched to a gene. Germline lookup yields CDR1 SGHAT and CDR2 FQDESV (reference sequence). CDR3 in amino acids: CASSLTTGDHNEQFF. The DNA for the CDR3 is TGTGCCAGCAGCCTCACAACAGGGGACCACAATGAGCAGTTCTTC.

This clonotype was observed at least ten times. This chain connects TRBV7-9 to TRBJ1-2; D is unclear. Trimming stripped 1 base from V and 7 bases from J, with 7 bases between. The CDR3 runs to 12 residues. CDR1 SEHNR and CDR2 FQNEAQ come from the germline V gene (reference sequence). The CDR3 bases are TGTGCCAGCAGCTTAGGGGTGCTTGGCTACACCTTC. This translates into CASSLGVLGYTF. The full variable domain, its missing parts supplied by reference TRBV7-9 and TRBJ1-2, is DTGVSQNPRHKITKRGQNVTFRCDPISEHNRLYWYRQTLGQGPEFLTYFQNEAQLEKSRLLSDRFSAERPKGSFSTLEIQRTEQGDSAMYLCASSLGVLGYTFGSGTRLTVV.

Written as DNA, the CDR3 is TGTGCCAGCAGCCCACGGCTAGCAGTTACCGAGCAGTACTTC. Translated, it gives CASSPRLAVTEQYF. The genes are TRBV11-2 and TRBJ2-7, with D perhaps matching TRBD2 (5 bases). Germline V CDR1 and CDR2: SGHAT, FQNNGV. The germline V and J ends were trimmed by 5 bases and 6 bases, with 17 bases remaining between them. This CDR3 region has 14 residues.

This clonotype has just a few counts. The chain recombines TRBV12-3 or TRBV12-4 with TRBJ2-3, with D tentatively TRBD2 (6 bases). V was shortened by 6 bases and J by 3 bases, with 16 bases between the two germline ends. This CDR3 contains 15 residues. DNA of the CDR3: TGTGCCAGCAGCGAATCTAGCGCGAGGACAGATACGCAGTATTTT. Protein sequence: CASSESSARTDTQYF.

The chain joins TRBV28 to TRBJ2-5, with 12 bases fitting TRBD1. J lost 5 bases, V lost 5 bases, and 9 bases had no gene match. This CDR3 has 16 residues. In germline, CDR1 is MDHEN, CDR2 SYDVKM. CDR3 sequence: CASSPWGQGAVETQYF. The CDR3 DNA reads TGTGCCAGCAGTCCTTGGGGACAGGGGGCAGTTGAGACCCAGTACTTC. The whole variable domain, filled in from reference TRBV28 and TRBJ2-5, reads DVKVTQSSRYLVKRTGEKVFLECVQDMDHENMFWYRQDPGLGLRLIYFSYDVKMKEKGDIPEGYSVSREKKERFSLILESASTNQTSMYLCASSPWGQGAVETQYFGPGTRLLVL.

This clonotype occurred many times. The genes are TRBV7-2 and TRBJ1-5, with D unresolved. The CDR3 loop spans 15 amino acids. Germline CDR1 SGHTA, CDR2 FQGNSA. Trimming stripped 8 bases from V and 6 bases from J, with 20 bases between. The CDR3 region has the DNA TGTGCCAGCGGAATTCAAGGAGGGATGCGTCAGCCCCAGCATTTT. Translated: CASGIQGGMRQPQHF.

This clonotype was observed a handful of times. This chain uses TRBV2 with TRBJ1-1; tentative D call: TRBD1 (6 bases). V was clipped by 8 bases and J by 2 bases, with 12 bases between them. Germline assignment: CDR1 SNHLY and CDR2 FYNNEI. There are 13 residues in the CDR3. The CDR3 here is CASCRGANTEAFF. In DNA form, the CDR3 reads TGTGCCAGCTGCAGGGGCGCTAACACTGAAGCTTTCTTT.

This chain uses TRBV18 with TRBJ1-2, with D unresolved. Germline values: CDR1 KGHSH, CDR2 LQKENI. This CDR3 spans 14 amino acids. Between the trimmed V and J ends, which lost 2 bases and 3 bases, there was a span of 10 bases. CDR3 residues: CASSPNGGDYGYTF. In DNA form, the CDR3 reads TGTGCCAGCTCACCAAACGGCGGGGACTATGGCTACACCTTC.

This clonotype occurred a few times. This chain connects TRBV5-6 to TRBJ2-3; no clear D gene. V lost 5 bases and J lost 6, with 13 bases in between. The CDR3 runs 13 residues. Per germline, CDR1 SGHDT and CDR2 YYEEEE. In nucleotides, the CDR3 is TGTGCCAGCAGGGTCCCAAATGGGGATACGCAGTATTTT. Its translation: CASRVPNGDTQYF.

The CDR3 region is CATRGTGNEQFF. The CDR3 DNA reads as TGTGCCACGCGGGGGACAGGGAATGAGCAGTTCTTC. The chain recombines TRBV10-3 with TRBJ2-1; 9 bases map to TRBD1. Germline-derived CDR1 and CDR2 are ENHRY and SYGVKD. The V and J ends lost 10 bases and 7 bases, in that order; junction bases with no gene match: 5. The CDR3 is 12 residues long.

The CDR3 DNA sequence: TGCGCCAGCAGCTTGACTGGGGGATGGCCTAATGAAAAACTGTTTTTT. The encoded protein is CASSLTGGWPNEKLFF. The chain combines TRBV5-1 with TRBJ1-4; tentatively, D is TRBD1 (5 bases). V lost 1 base and J lost 3, with 13 bases in between. This CDR3 spans 16 amino acids. CDR1 and CDR2 from the germline V gene are SGHRS and YFSETQ.

The rearrangement uses TRBV20-1 and TRBJ1-5, with TRBD1 identical over 8 bases. The CDR3 sequence is 16 residues long. Unmatched junction bases numbered 9, after V lost 0 bases and J lost 5 bases. Germline loops: CDR1 DFQATT, CDR2 SNEGSKA (reference sequence). DNA of the CDR3: TGCAGTGCTAGAGATAGGGACAGGAGGGGTTATCAGCCCCAGCATTTT. It encodes CSARDRDRRGYQPQHF.

The CDR3 DNA follows: TGCAGTGCTAGTCAGCGGGAGGGCCGGAGCACAGATACGCAGTATTTT. As protein: CSASQREGRSTDTQYF. The genes are TRBV20-1 and TRBJ2-3; 10 bases line up with TRBD2. After removal of 3 bases from V and 0 bases from J, the junction contained 6 bases not matched to a gene. The germline V gene encodes CDR1 DFQATT and CDR2 SNEGSKA (reference sequence). The CDR3 contains 16 residues.

This clonotype appeared a few times. In DNA form, the CDR3 reads TGTGCCAGCAGCCCTGGACTAGCGGGGGGGCCCGGGGAGCTGTTTTTT. Protein: CASSPGLAGGPGELFF. The rearrangement links TRBV6-1 to TRBJ2-2; 15 bases align to TRBD2. With 6 bases clipped from V and 6 bases from J, the junction kept 5 bases outside the gene matches. Germline V gene lookup returns CDR1 MNHNS and CDR2 SASEGT. The CDR3 consists of 16 residues.

J is TRBJ1-1 and V is TRBV6-5; D perhaps matches TRBD1 (6 bases). Germline values: CDR1 MNHEY, CDR2 SVGAGI. The CDR3 consists of 15 residues. V was trimmed by 0 bases and J by 0 bases, leaving 8 bases between them. The CDR3 region has the DNA TGTGCCAGCAGTTACTCCGGACAGTTGAACACTGAAGCTTTCTTT. Encoded protein: CASSYSGQLNTEAFF.

This clonotype appeared many times. The V and J genes are TRBV7-2 and TRBJ2-3; TRBD2 matches 12 bases. V was pared by 5 bases and J by 6 bases, with 6 bases of the junction left unmatched. The CDR3 spans 15 residues. Germline CDR1 SGHTA, CDR2 FQGNSA. CDR3 region: CASSLSSGGADTQYF. In nucleotides, the CDR3 is TGTGCCAGCAGCCTCTCTAGCGGGGGGGCGGATACGCAGTATTTT.

This clonotype occurred many times. The V gene is TRBV6-1, the J gene TRBJ2-5; D is uncertain. Trimming shortened V by 1 base and J by 7 bases, and 19 bases separated the two germline ends. This CDR3 comprises 16 residues. CDR1 MNHNS and CDR2 SASEGT come from the germline V gene. CDR3 bases: TGTGCCAGCAGTGAAGGGGCTTTGGTCGGACCAGGGACCCAGTACTTC. Translation gives CASSEGALVGPGTQYF.

This clonotype was seen only a few times. The rearrangement joins TRBV6-2 or TRBV6-3 to TRBJ1-1; 7 bases match TRBD1. V lost 5 bases and J lost 1; bases outside the gene matches: 7. The CDR3 has 15 residues. Germline-derived CDR1 and CDR2 are MNHEY and SVGEGT. The CDR3 reads CASSQPTGSNTEAFF. CDR3 sequence (DNA): TGTGCCAGCAGTCAACCGACAGGGTCGAACACTGAAGCTTTCTTT.

This clonotype has a handful of counts. V is TRBV7-6 and J is TRBJ2-1; D assignment may be TRBD1 or TRBD2 (5 bases each). Germline CDR1 SGHVS, CDR2 FNYEAQ. The CDR3 sequence is 15 residues long. The V and J ends lost 0 bases and 10 bases respectively, with 16 bases between them. CDR3 residues: CASSLARDPASEQFF. The CDR3 DNA is TGTGCCAGCAGCTTAGCCCGGGACCCCGCCAGCGAGCAGTTCTTC.

Here the CDR3 DNA reads TGTGCCAGTATCCCGGGCGAAACGCCGGGCGATGAGCAGTTCTTC. Translated, it gives CASIPGETPGDEQFF. The chain is built from TRBV19 and TRBJ2-1; D gene ambiguous. Germline V gives CDR1 LNHDA, CDR2 SQIVND (reference sequence). The length of the CDR3 is 15 residues. Trimming took 7 bases from V and 8 from J, leaving 21 bases between them.

The rearrangement joins TRBV6-2 or TRBV6-3 to TRBJ2-1; D perhaps matches TRBD1 (5 bases). Trimming shortened V by 6 bases and J by 9 bases, and 18 bases separated the two germline ends. Germline V gene lookup returns CDR1 MNHEY and CDR2 SVGEGT. The CDR3 is 14 residues long. The CDR3 DNA sequence: TGTGCCAGCAGCCCCAGGGCTATGATTGGTGAGCAGTTCTTC. Amino acid sequence: CASSPRAMIGEQFF.

The genes are TRBV29-1 and TRBJ1-5, with D maybe TRBD1 (6 bases). V lost 0 bases to trimming and J lost 5 bases, with 11 bases between them. The CDR3 has 14 amino acids. Germline CDR1 and CDR2: SQVTM and ANQGSEA. CDR3 bases: TGCAGCGTTGAAGAGGGGTCAGGGGATCAGCCCCAGCATTTT. Translation: CSVEEGSGDQPQHF.

V is TRBV3-1 and J is TRBJ1-1, with D tentatively TRBD1 (5 bases). CDR3 length equals 15 residues. Germline CDR1 is LGHDT and CDR2 is YNNKEL (reference sequence). Deletions cut 1 base from V and 1 base from J, with 10 bases between. CDR3 nucleotides: TGTGCCAGCAGCCAAGGGGGACGGACGAACACTGAAGCTTTCTTT. Translation gives CASSQGGRTNTEAFF.

This clonotype was seen at least ten times. The chain combines TRBV12-3 or TRBV12-4 with TRBJ1-2; 7 positions match TRBD1. Unmatched junction bases numbered 3, after V lost 2 bases and J lost 3 bases. The length of the CDR3 is 14 residues. The CDR3 DNA sequence: TGTGCCAGCAGTTTAACAGGGGATTACTATGGCTACACCTTC. Its translation: CASSLTGDYYGYTF.

V is TRBV4-1 and J is TRBJ1-1; no reliable D call. The ends were cut back, 1 base at V and 5 bases at J, with 14 bases in the middle. Germline-derived CDR1 and CDR2 are MGHRA and YSYEKL. The CDR3 contains 15 residues. The CDR3, as DNA: TGCGCCAGCAGCCAAGGTCAGGTAAGAAGGACTGAAGCTTTCTTT. This encodes CASSQGQVRRTEAFF.

There are a few counts of this clonotype. The chain combines TRBV6-7 with TRBJ2-1, with unresolved D. TRBV6-7 is an ORF for which the function is uncertain. The CDR3 consists of 12 residues. Trimming left V 2 bases short and J 5 bases short, with 4 bases between. The CDR3 DNA is TGTGCCAGCAGTTACAACAACAATGAGCAGTTCTTC. Its translation: CASSYNNNEQFF.

The chain joins TRBV5-1 to TRBJ2-1; the D is unclear. This CDR3 spans 14 amino acids. Trimming took off 0 bases at V and 8 bases at J, with 12 bases between the two ends. Germline CDR1 is SGHRS and CDR2 is YFSETQ. In DNA form, the CDR3 reads TGCGCCAGCAGCTTGGCGGCGACTCGCGATGAGCAGTTCTTC. Encoded protein: CASSLAATRDEQFF. Full variable domain (remainder filled in from reference TRBV5-1 and TRBJ2-1): KAGVTQTPRYLIKTRGQQVTLSCSPISGHRSVSWYQQTPGQGLQFLFEYFSETQRNKGNFPGRFSGRQFSNSRSEMNVSTLELGDSALYLCASSLAATRDEQFFGPGTRLTVL.